The clone carrying this T cell receptor beta chain has at least ten counts. Antigen: not known. Amplified TCR beta CDR3 regions derived from RNA transcripts. With the HTBI primer set, the TCR CDR3 went through a first round of RT-PCR. TCRdb recomputed calls from the multiplex PCR reads with MiXCR, one row per CDR3 protein. The sample shows under 350,000 distinct CDR3 sequences, over 20% of them seen only once. Hyperthyroidism, newly diagnosed and lasting under 2 months, affected patients aged 18 to 65. The CDR3 has 14 amino acids. Trimming cost V 6 bases and J 1 base, with 13 bases left between them. CDR1 is SNHLY, CDR2 FYNNEI, per germline. This sample is part of a study of T cells in Graves' hyperthyroidism and ophthalmopathy. Study-level points and caveats: Most thyroid-expanded clonotypes above 0.001 were also found in blood. Ophthalmopathy, as predicted by the model, came a median roughly 6.5 months after the prediction.

This clonotype originated in a woman aged 45 to 65 with Graves' hyperthyroidism. Sequencing used blood. The chain employs TRBV2 and TRBJ2-7; perhaps TRBD1 as D (5 bases). CDR3 bases: TGTGCCAGCAGAGCCTCGACAGCTTCCTACGAGCAGTACTTC. This sequence encodes CASRASTASYEQYF.